This entry lists 23 T cell receptor beta chains sequenced from one sample in a study of beta chain features in type 1 diabetes (dated by TCRdb to 2016 to 2019). On the study overall, not on this receptor specifically: A moderate but significant shortening of TCRB CDR3 length was observed in type 1 diabetes patients in all four CD4+ subsets.

Which antigens these TCRs recognize remains unknown. Library creation used the immunoSEQ multiplex PCR assay. All of the isolated RNA was reverse transcribed with the High Capacity cDNA Reverse Transcription Kit, so expressed TCRB transcripts were sequenced. TCRdb retrieved this table from immuneACCESS and kept in-frame rearrangements only. Not all clones are present; in checked studies, unresolved V genes account for under half, and no reason is known for the remainder. The sample includes 500,000 to 650,000 clones, with roughly an eighth observed a single time. Around 0.12% of the sample belongs to the ten largest clones. The sample comprised naive CD4+ T cells from blood. What the cell subset or site label conveys for this sample: true naive CD4+ T cells. The receptor set was obtained from a man aged 25 to 45 with type 1 diabetes.

The J gene is TRBJ2-3, the V gene TRBV5-1; 13 bases line up with TRBD2. Trimming at V came to 0 bases and at J to 6 bases, leaving 1 base not matched to a gene. This CDR3 has 15 amino acids. The germline CDR1 and CDR2 sequences are SGHRS and YFSETQ. The CDR3 DNA follows: TGCGCCAGCAGCTTGGGACTAGCGGGGGGTGATACGCAGTATTTT. It encodes CASSLGLAGGDTQYF.

This clone was seen more than once but under ten times. The V call is TRBV30, the J call TRBJ2-1, with D maybe TRBD1 (5 bases). The CDR3 is made up of 13 amino acids. CDR1 is GTSNPN and CDR2 is SVGIG in the germline V gene (reference sequence). Trimming cost V 4 bases and J 4 bases, with 11 bases left between them. DNA of the CDR3: TGTGCCTGGACAAAGGCAGGGTACAATGAGCAGTTCTTC. Translating gives CAWTKAGYNEQFF.

The CDR3 nucleotides read TGTGCCTGGAGTGAGACGGCAGATACGCAGTATTTT. This codes for CAWSETADTQYF. The chain recombines TRBV30 with TRBJ2-3; D not certain. With 1 base removed from V and 4 bases from J, the gap between germline ends came to 6 bases. CDR1 and CDR2 (germline): GTSNPN, SVGIG (reference sequence). The CDR3 is 12 residues long.

The chain recombines TRBV7-2 with TRBJ2-1, with D possibly being TRBD2 (6 bases). The CDR3 runs 13 residues. V lost 5 bases, J lost 9 bases, and 14 bases lay in between. Per the germline V gene, CDR1 is SGHTA and CDR2 is FQGNSA. Here the CDR3 reads CASSKQLASEQFF. In DNA, the CDR3 is TGTGCCAGCAGCAAACAACTAGCAAGTGAGCAGTTCTTC.

The chain links TRBV25-1 to TRBJ2-2; D may be TRBD2 (6 bases). The CDR3 sequence is 14 residues long. V shed 7 bases and J shed 5 bases, with 14 bases lying between them. Germline CDR1 reads MGHDK; CDR2 reads SYGVNS. CDR3 region: CASNRAGNTGELFF. CDR3 in DNA: TGTGCCAGCAACCGGGCGGGGAATACCGGGGAGCTGTTTTTT.

V is TRBV7-9 and J is TRBJ1-2; possible D gene TRBD1, 5 bases. Trimming stripped 2 bases from V and 6 bases from J, with 13 bases between. The CDR3 contains 14 residues. Germline V CDR1 and CDR2: SEHNR, FQNEAQ (reference sequence). In nucleotides, the CDR3 is TGTGCCAGCAGCTTATCAGGGTCAAGTGATGGCTACACCTTC. This gives the protein CASSLSGSSDGYTF.

In its sample, this clone was seen a few times. The chain couples TRBV18 to TRBJ2-5, with 8 positions matching TRBD1. The junction had 5 bases not matched to a gene; V was cut back by 4 bases and J by 4 bases. The CDR3 contains 14 residues. The germline CDR1 and CDR2 sequences are KGHSH and LQKENI. As DNA, the CDR3 is TGTGCCAGCTCACGGAATGACAGGGGAGAGACCCAGTACTTC. It codes for CASSRNDRGETQYF.

This clone has more than one count but fewer than ten. This sequence joins TRBV5-1 and TRBJ1-6, with D possibly matching TRBD1 (5 bases). The V end lost 1 base, the J end lost 5 bases, and 22 bases lay between the germline ends. CDR1 and CDR2 (germline): SGHRS, YFSETQ. The CDR3 totals 19 residues. CDR3 region: CASSLQGPSSVWDNSPLHF. DNA of the CDR3: TGCGCCAGCAGCTTGCAGGGACCCTCCTCAGTTTGGGATAATTCACCCCTCCACTTT.

V usage is TRBV18 and J usage is TRBJ1-5, with a possible D match to TRBD1 (5 bases). There are 13 residues in the CDR3. Germline V gene sequence: CDR1 KGHSH, CDR2 LQKENI. V dropped 4 bases and J dropped 6 bases, with 10 bases sitting between them. The CDR3 nucleotides read TGTGCCAGCTCACGGGACCTCAGTCAGCCCCAGCATTTT. Translation gives CASSRDLSQPQHF.

V usage is TRBV29-1 and J usage is TRBJ2-5; no reliable D call. Per germline, CDR1 SQVTM and CDR2 ANQGSEA. The CDR3 contains 12 residues. V was trimmed by 7 bases and J by 5 bases, leaving 14 bases between them. The CDR3 loop reads CSGTLSSETQYF. Written as DNA, the CDR3 is TGCAGCGGGACCTTATCCAGCGAGACCCAGTACTTC.

There are a few counts of this clone. V and J are TRBV19 and TRBJ2-1; 9 nucleotides agree with TRBD2. Germline V gives CDR1 LNHDA, CDR2 SQIVND (reference sequence). The CDR3 spans 17 residues. Trimming removed 3 bases from V and 3 bases from J; junction bases left unmatched: 9. CDR3 amino acids: CASSILSSGDYYNEQFF. The CDR3, as DNA: TGTGCCAGTAGTATCCTTTCTAGCGGGGATTACTACAATGAGCAGTTCTTC.

This clone was detected only once. The chain uses TRBV4-2 and TRBJ2-3; possibly TRBD1 for D (5 bases). The germline V gene has CDR1 LGHNA and CDR2 YNFKEQ. This CDR3 comprises 17 residues. With 1 base removed from V and 1 base from J, the gap between germline ends came to 15 bases. The CDR3 DNA reads TGTGCCAGCAGCCAAGTGAGTAGGGGAAGGGGCACAGATACGCAGTATTTT. Its translation: CASSQVSRGRGTDTQYF.

The chain uses TRBV7-9 and TRBJ1-6; D gene uncertain. V lost 5 bases to trimming and J lost 8 bases, with 10 bases between them. The CDR3 is 13 amino acids. CDR1 is SEHNR, CDR2 FQNEAQ, per germline (reference sequence). CDR3 residues: CASSLARDSPLHF. Written as DNA, the CDR3 is TGTGCCAGCAGCCTCGCGCGGGATTCACCCCTCCACTTT.

This clone was counted only a few times. The rearrangement joins TRBV6-6 to TRBJ2-5, with a tentative D call TRBD2 (5 bases). The V gene lost 7 bases and the J gene lost 5 bases, with 14 bases spanning the gap. The length of the CDR3 is 13 residues. The germline gives CDR1 MNHNY, CDR2 SVGAGI (reference sequence). The CDR3 loop is CASTQPGVETQYF. The CDR3 nucleotides are TGTGCCAGCACCCAACCCGGGGTGGAGACCCAGTACTTC.

The chain carries TRBV29-1 and TRBJ1-2; no clear D gene. CDR3 size: 13 residues. Germline CDR1 is SQVTM and CDR2 is ANQGSEA. Trimming pared 3 bases from V and 6 bases from J, leaving 14 bases between. Here the CDR3 reads CSVDSLSSDGYTF. The CDR3 bases are TGCAGCGTTGACTCTTTGAGCAGCGATGGCTACACCTTC.

This clone was seen more than once but under ten times. This chain links TRBV30 with TRBJ1-2; D possibly corresponds to TRBD1 (5 bases). The CDR3 runs 13 residues. V shed 1 base and J shed 5 bases, with 11 bases lying between them. CDR1 is GTSNPN, CDR2 SVGIG, per germline (reference sequence). The CDR3 protein is CAWSGGDPYGYTF. The CDR3 DNA reads as TGTGCCTGGAGTGGGGGGGATCCATATGGCTACACCTTC.

This chain connects TRBV5-6 to TRBJ1-6; TRBD1 might be the D (6 bases). The CDR3 extends over 16 amino acids. Germline-derived CDR1 and CDR2 are SGHDT and YYEEEE. V was shortened by 0 bases and J by 2 bases, with 9 bases between the two germline ends. CDR3 bases: TGTGCCAGCAGCTTGGTACAGGGCGCCTATAATTCACCCCTCCACTTT. Protein sequence: CASSLVQGAYNSPLHF.

This clone appeared a few times. The chain carries TRBV28 and TRBJ2-7, with D maybe TRBD1 (5 bases). V dropped 7 bases and J dropped 2 bases, with 6 bases sitting between them. The CDR3 extends over 11 amino acids. From germline, CDR1 is MDHEN and CDR2 SYDVKM. The CDR3 spells CASMTAYEQYF. In DNA, the CDR3 is TGTGCCAGCATGACAGCCTACGAGCAGTACTTC.

V usage is TRBV7-9 and J usage is TRBJ2-5; no firm D call. Germline V lookup: CDR1 SEHNR, CDR2 FQNEAQ (reference sequence). The CDR3 runs to 9 residues. The CDR3 coding sequence is TGTGCTTACGGGGAGACCCAGTACTTC. Translation: CAYGETQYF.

The table lists this clone with a few counts. This chain joins TRBV19 and TRBJ1-5, with 9 bases matching TRBD1. CDR1 LNHDA and CDR2 SQIVND come from the germline V gene (reference sequence). Unmatched junction bases numbered 11, after V lost 11 bases and J lost 6 bases. The CDR3 length is 14 residues. CDR3 nucleotide sequence: TGTGCCGCTACACGGACAGGGGACGGTCAGCCCCAGCATTTT. This translates into CAATRTGDGQPQHF.

This clone was seen a few times. The V call is TRBV7-9, the J call TRBJ1-5; D not certain. Trimming took off 6 bases at V and 5 bases at J, with 8 bases between the two ends. The CDR3 contains 12 residues. Germline V gene sequence: CDR1 SEHNR, CDR2 FQNEAQ (reference sequence). The CDR3 sequence is CASSSRDQPQHF. CDR3 nucleotides: TGTGCCAGCAGTAGTCGGGATCAGCCCCAGCATTTT.

There are a few counts of this clone. J is TRBJ1-2 and V is TRBV6-5; D gene ambiguous. The CDR3 sequence is 13 residues long. Germline lookup yields CDR1 MNHEY and CDR2 SVGAGI. Trimming took off 5 bases at V and 5 bases at J, with 12 bases between the two ends. The CDR3 sequence is CASSADGRYGYTF. As DNA, the CDR3 is TGTGCCAGCAGTGCGGACGGAAGATATGGCTACACCTTC.

This clone was counted only a few times. The V call is TRBV9, the J call TRBJ1-3; D not certain. The V and J ends lost 3 bases and 2 bases respectively, with 12 bases between them. Per germline, CDR1 SGDLS and CDR2 YYNGEE. The CDR3 runs to 15 residues. The CDR3 sequence is CASSALYGTGNTIYF. The DNA for the CDR3 is TGTGCCAGCAGCGCACTCTATGGAACTGGAAACACCATATATTTT.